This T cell receptor beta chain emerged from a study of shared clonotypes between healthy human individuals. CDR3 length: 12 residues. The V gene lost 4 bases and the J gene lost 0 bases, with 2 bases spanning the gap. The germline V gene has CDR1 LNHDA and CDR2 SQIVND (reference sequence). Sequencing used immunoSEQ multiplex PCR; TCRdb keeps in-frame clones, though not all of them. This table has about half a million clones, 78% appearing once. The sequence was collected from a woman aged 40 to 50 in good health. Some clones in this sample may be carry-over from other donors' samples. The sequencing input was PBMCs. V is TRBV19 and J is TRBJ2-3; no clear D gene. Here the CDR3 reads CASSTSTDTQYF. CDR3 coding DNA: TGTGCCAGTAGTACCAGCACAGATACGCAGTATTTT.